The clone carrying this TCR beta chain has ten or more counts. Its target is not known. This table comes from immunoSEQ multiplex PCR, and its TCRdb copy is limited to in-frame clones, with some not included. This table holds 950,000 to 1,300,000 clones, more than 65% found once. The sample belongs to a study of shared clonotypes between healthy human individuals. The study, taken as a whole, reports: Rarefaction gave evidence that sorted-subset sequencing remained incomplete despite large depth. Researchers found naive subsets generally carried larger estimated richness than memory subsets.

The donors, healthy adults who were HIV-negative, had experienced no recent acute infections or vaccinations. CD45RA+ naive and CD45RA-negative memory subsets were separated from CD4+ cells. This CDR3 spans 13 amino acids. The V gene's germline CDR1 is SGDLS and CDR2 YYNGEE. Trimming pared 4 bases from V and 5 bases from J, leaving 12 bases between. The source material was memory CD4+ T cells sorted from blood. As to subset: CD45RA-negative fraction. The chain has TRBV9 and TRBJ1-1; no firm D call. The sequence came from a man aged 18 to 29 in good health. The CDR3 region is CASSPMTGTEAFF. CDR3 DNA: TGTGCCAGCAGCCCGATGACGGGGACTGAAGCTTTCTTT.